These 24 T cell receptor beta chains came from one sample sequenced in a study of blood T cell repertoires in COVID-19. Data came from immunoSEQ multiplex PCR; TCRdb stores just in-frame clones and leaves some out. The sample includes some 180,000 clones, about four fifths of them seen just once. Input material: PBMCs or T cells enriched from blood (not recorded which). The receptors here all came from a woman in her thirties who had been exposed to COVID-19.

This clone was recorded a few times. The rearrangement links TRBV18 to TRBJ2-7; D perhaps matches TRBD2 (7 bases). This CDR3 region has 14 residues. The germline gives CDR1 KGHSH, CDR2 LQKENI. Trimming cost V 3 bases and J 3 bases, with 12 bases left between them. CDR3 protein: CASSPGGALYEQYF. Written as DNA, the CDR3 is TGTGCCAGCTCACCGGGGGGGGCCCTCTACGAGCAGTACTTC.

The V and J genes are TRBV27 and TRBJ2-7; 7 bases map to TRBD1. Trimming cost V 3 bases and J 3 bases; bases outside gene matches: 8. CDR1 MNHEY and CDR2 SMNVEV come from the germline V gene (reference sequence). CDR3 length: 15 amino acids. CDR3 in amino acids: CASSFSTGANYEQYF. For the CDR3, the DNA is TGTGCCAGCAGTTTTTCAACAGGGGCAAACTACGAGCAGTACTTC.

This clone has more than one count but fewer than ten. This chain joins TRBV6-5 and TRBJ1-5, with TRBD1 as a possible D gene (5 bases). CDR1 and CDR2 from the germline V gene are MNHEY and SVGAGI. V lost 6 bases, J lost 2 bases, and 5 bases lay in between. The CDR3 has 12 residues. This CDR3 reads CASRQGNQPQHF. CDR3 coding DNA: TGTGCCAGCAGACAGGGCAATCAGCCCCAGCATTTT.

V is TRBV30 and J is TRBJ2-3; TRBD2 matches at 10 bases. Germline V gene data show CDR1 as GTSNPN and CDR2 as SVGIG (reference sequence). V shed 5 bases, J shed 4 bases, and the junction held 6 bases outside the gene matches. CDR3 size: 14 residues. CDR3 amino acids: CAWEPSGGADTQYF. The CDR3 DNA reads TGTGCCTGGGAACCTAGCGGGGGAGCAGATACGCAGTATTTT. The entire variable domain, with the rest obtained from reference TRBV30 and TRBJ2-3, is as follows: SQTIHQWPATLVQPVGSPLSLECTVEGTSNPNLYWYRQAAGRGLQLLFYSVGIGQISSEVPQNLSASRPQDRQFILSSKKLLLSDSGFYLCAWEPSGGADTQYFGPGTRLTVL.

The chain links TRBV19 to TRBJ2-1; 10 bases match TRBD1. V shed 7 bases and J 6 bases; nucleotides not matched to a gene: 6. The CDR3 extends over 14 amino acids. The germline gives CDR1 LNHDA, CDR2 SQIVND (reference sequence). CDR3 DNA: TGTGCCAGTAAAGGAGACAGGGGGCCCAATGAGCAGTTCTTC. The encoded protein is CASKGDRGPNEQFF.

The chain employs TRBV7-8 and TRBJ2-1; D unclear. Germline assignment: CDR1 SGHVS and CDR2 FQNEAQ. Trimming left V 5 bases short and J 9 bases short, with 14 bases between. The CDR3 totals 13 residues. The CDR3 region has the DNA TGTGCCAGCAGCGCCTCTCCTTTCGGTGAGCAGTTCTTC. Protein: CASSASPFGEQFF.

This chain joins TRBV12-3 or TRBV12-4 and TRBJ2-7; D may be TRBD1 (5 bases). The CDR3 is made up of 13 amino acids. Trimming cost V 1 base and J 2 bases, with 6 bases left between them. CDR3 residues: CASSLGGPYEQYF. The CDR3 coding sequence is TGTGCCAGCAGTTTAGGGGGCCCCTACGAGCAGTACTTC.

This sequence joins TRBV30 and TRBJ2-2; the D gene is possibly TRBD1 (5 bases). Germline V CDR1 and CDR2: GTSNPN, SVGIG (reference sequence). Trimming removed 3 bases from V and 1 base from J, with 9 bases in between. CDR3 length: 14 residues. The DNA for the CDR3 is TGTGCCTGGAGAAGGGGCGTGAACACCGGGGAGCTGTTTTTT. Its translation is CAWRRGVNTGELFF. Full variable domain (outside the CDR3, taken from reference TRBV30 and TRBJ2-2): SQTIHQWPATLVQPVGSPLSLECTVEGTSNPNLYWYRQAAGRGLQLLFYSVGIGQISSEVPQNLSASRPQDRQFILSSKKLLLSDSGFYLCAWRRGVNTGELFFGEGSRLTVL.

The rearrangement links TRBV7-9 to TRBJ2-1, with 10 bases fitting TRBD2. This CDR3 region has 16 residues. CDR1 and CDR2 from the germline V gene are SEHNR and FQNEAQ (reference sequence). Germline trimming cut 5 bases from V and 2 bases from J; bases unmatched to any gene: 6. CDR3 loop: CASSGPSGGAYNEQFF. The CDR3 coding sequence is TGTGCCAGCAGCGGACCGAGCGGGGGGGCCTACAATGAGCAGTTCTTC.

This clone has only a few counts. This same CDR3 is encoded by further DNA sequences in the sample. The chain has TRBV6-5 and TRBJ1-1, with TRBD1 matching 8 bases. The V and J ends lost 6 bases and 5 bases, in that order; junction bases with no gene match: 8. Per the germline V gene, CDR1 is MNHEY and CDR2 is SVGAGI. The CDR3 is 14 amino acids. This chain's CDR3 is CASSLDRGWTEAFF. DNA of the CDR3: TGTGCCAGCAGCCTAGACAGGGGTTGGACTGAAGCTTTCTTT.

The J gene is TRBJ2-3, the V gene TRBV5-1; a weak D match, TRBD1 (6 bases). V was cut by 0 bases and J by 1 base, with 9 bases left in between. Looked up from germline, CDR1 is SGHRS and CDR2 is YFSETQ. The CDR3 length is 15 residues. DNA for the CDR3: TGCGCCAGCAGCTTGGAGTACAGGGGCACAGATACGCAGTATTTT. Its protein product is CASSLEYRGTDTQYF.

CDR3 protein: CASSQESADTQYF. Written as DNA, the CDR3 is TGCGCCAGCAGCCAAGAATCGGCAGATACGCAGTATTTT. J is TRBJ2-3 and V is TRBV4-3; D is ambiguous. CDR1 is LGHNA, CDR2 YSLEER, per germline. This CDR3 contains 13 residues. Between the trimmed V and J ends, which lost 0 bases and 4 bases, there was a span of 5 bases.

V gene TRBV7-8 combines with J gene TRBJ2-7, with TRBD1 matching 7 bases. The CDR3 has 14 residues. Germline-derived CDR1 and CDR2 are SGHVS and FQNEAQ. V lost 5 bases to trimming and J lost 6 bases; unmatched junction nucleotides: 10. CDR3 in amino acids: CASSPREGAGEQYF. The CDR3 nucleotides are TGTGCCAGCAGCCCTAGAGAGGGGGCGGGCGAGCAGTACTTC.

CDR3 residues: CASSLVDRSDTQYF. CDR3 nucleotides: TGTGCCAGCAGCTTAGTGGACAGATCTGATACGCAGTATTTT. The chain combines TRBV7-2 with TRBJ2-3; D perhaps matches TRBD1 (6 bases). V was clipped by 1 base and J by 6 bases, with 11 bases between them. The CDR3 is 14 residues long. CDR1 SGHTA and CDR2 FQGNSA come from the germline V gene.

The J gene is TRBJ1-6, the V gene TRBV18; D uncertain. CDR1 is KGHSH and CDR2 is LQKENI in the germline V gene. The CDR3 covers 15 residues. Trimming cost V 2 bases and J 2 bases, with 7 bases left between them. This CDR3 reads CASSPNSPYNSPLHF. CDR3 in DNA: TGTGCCAGCTCACCAAACAGCCCCTATAATTCACCCCTCCACTTT.

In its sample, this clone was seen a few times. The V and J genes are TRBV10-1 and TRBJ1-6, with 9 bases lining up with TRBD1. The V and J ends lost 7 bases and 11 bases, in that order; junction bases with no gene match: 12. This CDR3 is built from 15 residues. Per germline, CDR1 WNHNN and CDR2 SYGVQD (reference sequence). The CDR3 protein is CASIPGTGTLTPLHF. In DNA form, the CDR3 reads TGCGCCAGCATCCCCGGGACAGGGACTTTGACACCCCTCCACTTT.

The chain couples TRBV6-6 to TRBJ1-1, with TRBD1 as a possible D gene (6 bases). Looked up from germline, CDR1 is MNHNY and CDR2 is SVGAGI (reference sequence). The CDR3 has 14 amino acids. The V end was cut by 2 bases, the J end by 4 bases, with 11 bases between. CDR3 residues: CASSYSTGSTEAFF. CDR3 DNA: TGTGCCAGCAGTTACAGCACAGGGAGCACTGAAGCTTTCTTT.

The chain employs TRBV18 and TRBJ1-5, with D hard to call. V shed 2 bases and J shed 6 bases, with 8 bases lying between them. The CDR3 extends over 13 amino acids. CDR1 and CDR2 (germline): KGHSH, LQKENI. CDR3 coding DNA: TGTGCCAGCTCACCAAAGAGTCCTCAGCCCCAGCATTTT. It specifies CASSPKSPQPQHF.

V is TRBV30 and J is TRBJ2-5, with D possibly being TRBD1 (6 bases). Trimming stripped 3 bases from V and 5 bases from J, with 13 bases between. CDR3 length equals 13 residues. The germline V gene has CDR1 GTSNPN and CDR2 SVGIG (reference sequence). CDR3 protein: CAWRVTGTETQYF. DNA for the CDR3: TGTGCCTGGAGGGTCACAGGGACGGAGACCCAGTACTTC.

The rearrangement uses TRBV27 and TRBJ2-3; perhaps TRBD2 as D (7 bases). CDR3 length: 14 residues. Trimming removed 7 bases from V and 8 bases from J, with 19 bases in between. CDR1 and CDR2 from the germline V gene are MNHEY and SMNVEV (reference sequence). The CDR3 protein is CASTSGGRRVTQYF. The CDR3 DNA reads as TGTGCCAGCACCTCCGGGGGGCGGAGGGTTACGCAGTATTTT.

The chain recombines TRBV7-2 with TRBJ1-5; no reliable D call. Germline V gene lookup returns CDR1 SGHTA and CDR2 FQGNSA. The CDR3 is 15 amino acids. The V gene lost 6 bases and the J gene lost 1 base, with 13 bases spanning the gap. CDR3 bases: TGTGCCAGCAGATTGGACTTGATCAGCAATCAGCCCCAGCATTTT. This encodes CASRLDLISNQPQHF.

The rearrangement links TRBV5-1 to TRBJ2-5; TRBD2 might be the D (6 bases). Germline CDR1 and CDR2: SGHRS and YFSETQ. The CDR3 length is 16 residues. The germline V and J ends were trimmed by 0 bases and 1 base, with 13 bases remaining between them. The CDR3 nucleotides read TGCGCCAGCAGCTTGGCCGGGACTGAAAGCCAAGAGACCCAGTACTTC. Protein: CASSLAGTESQETQYF.

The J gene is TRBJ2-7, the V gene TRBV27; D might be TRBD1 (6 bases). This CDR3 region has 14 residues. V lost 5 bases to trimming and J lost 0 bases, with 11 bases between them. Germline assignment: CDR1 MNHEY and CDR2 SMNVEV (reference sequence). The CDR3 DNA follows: TGTGCCAGCAGTCTCCGGGACAACTCCTACGAGCAGTACTTC. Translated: CASSLRDNSYEQYF.

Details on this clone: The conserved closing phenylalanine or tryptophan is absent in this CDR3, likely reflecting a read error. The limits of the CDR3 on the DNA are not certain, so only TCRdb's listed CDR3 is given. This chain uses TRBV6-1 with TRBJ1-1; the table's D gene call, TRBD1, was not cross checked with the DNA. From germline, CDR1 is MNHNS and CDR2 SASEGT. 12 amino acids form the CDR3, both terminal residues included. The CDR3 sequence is CASSEGTGGWVR.